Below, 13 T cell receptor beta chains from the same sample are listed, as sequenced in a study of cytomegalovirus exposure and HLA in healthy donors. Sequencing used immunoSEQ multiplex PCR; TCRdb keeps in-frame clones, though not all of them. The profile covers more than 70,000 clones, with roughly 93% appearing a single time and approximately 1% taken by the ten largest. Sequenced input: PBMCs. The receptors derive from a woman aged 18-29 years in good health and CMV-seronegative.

The CDR3 spells CAWSEGDIQYF. The CDR3 bases are TGTGCCTGGAGTGAAGGGGACATTCAGTACTTC. The chain couples TRBV30 to TRBJ2-4, with TRBD1 as a possible D gene (5 bases). This CDR3 comprises 11 residues. Trimming took 1 base from V and 8 from J, leaving 6 bases between them. Germline CDR1 is GTSNPN and CDR2 is SVGIG (reference sequence).

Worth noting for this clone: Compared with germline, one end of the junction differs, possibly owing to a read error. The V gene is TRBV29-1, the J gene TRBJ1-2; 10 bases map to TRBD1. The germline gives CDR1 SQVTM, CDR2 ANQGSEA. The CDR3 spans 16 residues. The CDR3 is CSVKDADRGVMNGYTF. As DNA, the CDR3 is TGCAGCGTTAAAGACGCGGACAGGGGGGTGATGAATGGCTACACCTTC.

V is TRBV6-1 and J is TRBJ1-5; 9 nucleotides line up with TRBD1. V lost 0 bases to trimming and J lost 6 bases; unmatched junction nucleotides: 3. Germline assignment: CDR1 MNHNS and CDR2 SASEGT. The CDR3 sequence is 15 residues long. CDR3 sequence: CASSEAGQGPQPQHF. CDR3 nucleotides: TGTGCCAGCAGTGAAGCGGGACAGGGTCCTCAGCCCCAGCATTTT.

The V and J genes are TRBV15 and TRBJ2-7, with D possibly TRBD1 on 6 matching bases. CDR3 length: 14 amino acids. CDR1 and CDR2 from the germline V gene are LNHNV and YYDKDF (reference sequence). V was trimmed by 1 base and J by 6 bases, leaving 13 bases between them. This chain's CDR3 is CATSRVPGVPEQYF. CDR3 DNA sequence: TGTGCCACCAGCAGAGTCCCAGGGGTGCCCGAGCAGTACTTC.

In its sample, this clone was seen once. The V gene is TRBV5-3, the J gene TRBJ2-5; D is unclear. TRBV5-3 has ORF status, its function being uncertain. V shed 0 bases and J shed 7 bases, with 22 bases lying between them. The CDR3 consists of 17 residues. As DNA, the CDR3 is TGTGCCAGAAGCTTGGTGGGCAGGTTCGTTGAGTTCGGGACCCAGTACTTC. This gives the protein CARSLVGRFVEFGTQYF.

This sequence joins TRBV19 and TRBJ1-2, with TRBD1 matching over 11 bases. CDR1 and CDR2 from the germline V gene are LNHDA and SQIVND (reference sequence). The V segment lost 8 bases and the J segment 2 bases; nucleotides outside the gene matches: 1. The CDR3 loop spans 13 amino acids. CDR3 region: CASGDRGNYGYTF. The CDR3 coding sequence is TGTGCCAGTGGGGACAGGGGGAACTATGGCTACACCTTC.

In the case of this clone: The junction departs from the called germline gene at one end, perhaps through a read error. CDR3 DNA: TGTGCCAGCAGCTGGACTAGCGGGCTCTTAGTCTTC. Its protein product is CASSWTSGLLVF. This sequence joins TRBV11-2 and TRBJ2-1; 11 bases are a match to TRBD2. CDR3 size: 12 residues. Germline CDR1 and CDR2: SGHAT and FQNNGV.

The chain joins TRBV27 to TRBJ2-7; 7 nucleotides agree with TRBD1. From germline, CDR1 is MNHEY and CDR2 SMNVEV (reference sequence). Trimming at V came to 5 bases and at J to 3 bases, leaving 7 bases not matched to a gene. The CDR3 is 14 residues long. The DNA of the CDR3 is TGTGCCAGCAGTGACCGACAGGGCGTCTACGAGCAGTACTTC. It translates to CASSDRQGVYEQYF.

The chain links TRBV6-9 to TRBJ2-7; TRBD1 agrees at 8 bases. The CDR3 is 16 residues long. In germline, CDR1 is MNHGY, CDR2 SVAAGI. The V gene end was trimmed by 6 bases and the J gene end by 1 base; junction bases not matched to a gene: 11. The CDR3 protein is CASSQTDRVNSYEQYF. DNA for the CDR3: TGTGCCAGCAGCCAAACGGACAGGGTGAATTCCTACGAGCAGTACTTC.

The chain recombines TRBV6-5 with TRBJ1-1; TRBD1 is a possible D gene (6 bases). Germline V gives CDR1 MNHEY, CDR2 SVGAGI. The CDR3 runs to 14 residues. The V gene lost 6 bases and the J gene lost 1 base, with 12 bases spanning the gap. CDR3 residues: CASSIRTANTEAFF. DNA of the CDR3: TGTGCCAGCAGCATAAGGACAGCGAACACTGAAGCTTTCTTT.

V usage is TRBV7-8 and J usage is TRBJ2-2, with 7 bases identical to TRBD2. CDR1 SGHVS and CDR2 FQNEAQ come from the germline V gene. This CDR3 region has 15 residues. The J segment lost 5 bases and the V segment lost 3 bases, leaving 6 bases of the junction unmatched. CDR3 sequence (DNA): TGTGCCAGCAGCTTCGGCGGGGGAGGGACCGGGGAGCTGTTTTTT. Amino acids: CASSFGGGGTGELFF.

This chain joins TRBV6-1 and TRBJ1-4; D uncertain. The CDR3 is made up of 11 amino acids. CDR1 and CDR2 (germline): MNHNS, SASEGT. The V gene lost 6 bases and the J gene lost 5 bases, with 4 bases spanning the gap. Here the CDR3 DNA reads TGTGCCAGCAGCTTCAATGAAAAACTGTTTTTT. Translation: CASSFNEKLFF.

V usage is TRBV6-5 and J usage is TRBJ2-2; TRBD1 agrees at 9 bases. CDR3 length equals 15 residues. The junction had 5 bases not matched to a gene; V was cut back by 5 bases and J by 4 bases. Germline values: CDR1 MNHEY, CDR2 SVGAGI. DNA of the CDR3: TGTGCCAGCAGTCGGGACAGGGACAGCACCGGGGAGCTGTTTTTT. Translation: CASSRDRDSTGELFF.